The entry below gives a single T cell receptor (beta chain) sequence along with its context. What it recognizes is unknown. This sample was included in a study of cytomegalovirus exposure and HLA in healthy donors. Study conclusions and caveats: Within the data, a cluster of highly shared sequence variants was likely a sequencing artifact.

The PCR contained 60 Vbeta and 13 Jbeta primers. Clones were sequenced by immunoSEQ multiplex PCR, and TCRdb holds only the in-frame ones, with some missing. The table shows 130,000 to 150,000 clones, with around 80% occurring only once. This CDR3 contains 10 residues. Germline V gene data show CDR1 as SQVTM and CDR2 as ANQGSEA. Deletions cut 4 bases from V and 7 bases from J, with 7 bases between. J is TRBJ1-1 and V is TRBV29-1, with no clear D. Material for sequencing was PBMCs. This TCR came from a female donor in good health and CMV-seronegative. CDR3 sequence (DNA): TGCAGCGTTGGGAGCTATGAAGCTTTCTTT. As protein: CSVGSYEAFF.